These 18 T cell receptor beta chains originate from one sample sequenced in a study of OX40 agonist ivuxolimab in advanced cancers. Using immunoSEQ multiplex PCR, the repertoire was profiled, and TCRdb retains in-frame clones only, with some absent. The sample records some 70,000 clones, approximately 88% being singletons. Sequences were derived from CD4+ or CD8+ T cells sorted from blood, sampled in a trial of the OX40 agonist ivuxolimab. The receptors stem from an adult with an advanced solid tumor such as melanoma, head and neck, liver or kidney cancer.

The chain carries TRBV5-8 and TRBJ2-3, with D possibly TRBD1 on 6 matching bases. This CDR3 region has 14 residues. Germline V lookup: CDR1 SGHTS, CDR2 YDEGEE. V lost 4 bases, J lost 3 bases, and 12 bases lay in between. DNA of the CDR3: TGTGCCAGCAGCCAGGGGCAGGAAACAGATACGCAGTATTTT. Encoded protein: CASSQGQETDTQYF.

Comments on this clone: The junction departs from the called germline gene at one end, perhaps through a read error. The chain joins TRBV29-1 to TRBJ2-5; no firm D call. CDR1 and CDR2 (germline): SQVTM, ANQGSEA. CDR3 length equals 14 residues. CDR3: CSVSPTGVRETRYF. The DNA of the CDR3 is TGCAGCGTGTCACCGACTGGGGTCCGAGAGACCCGGTACTTC.

The V call is TRBV5-1, the J call TRBJ2-3, with a tentative D call TRBD2 (6 bases). V was shortened by 4 bases and J by 3 bases, with 9 bases between the two germline ends. The germline V gene has CDR1 SGHRS and CDR2 YFSETQ. CDR3 length: 13 amino acids. The CDR3 bases are TGCGCCAGCAGCGCGGGACGGACAGATACGCAGTATTTT. Protein: CASSAGRTDTQYF. Complete variable domain (other parts from reference TRBV5-1 and TRBJ2-3): KAGVTQTPRYLIKTRGQQVTLSCSPISGHRSVSWYQQTPGQGLQFLFEYFSETQRNKGNFPGRFSGRQFSNSRSEMNVSTLELGDSALYLCASSAGRTDTQYFGPGTRLTVL.

The chain combines TRBV5-4 with TRBJ2-2, with 7 bases identical to TRBD2. Germline CDR1 and CDR2: SGHNT and YYREEE (reference sequence). This CDR3 comprises 16 residues. With 3 bases clipped from V and 0 bases from J, the junction kept 5 bases outside the gene matches. DNA for the CDR3: TGTGCCAGCAGCTCGTTAGCGGGTGCGAACACCGGGGAGCTGTTTTTT. It is translated as CASSSLAGANTGELFF.

This rearrangement joins TRBV27 to TRBJ2-7; TRBD1 matches 9 bases. Germline V gene data show CDR1 as MNHEY and CDR2 as SMNVEV (reference sequence). CDR3 length: 15 residues. Losses at the gene ends were 5 bases for V and 2 bases for J; bases not matched to a gene: 7. This chain's CDR3 is CASSPNRGQAYEQYF. DNA of the CDR3: TGTGCCAGCAGTCCTAACAGGGGGCAAGCCTACGAGCAGTACTTC.

The chain is built from TRBV2 and TRBJ1-2; D is unclear. Germline lookup yields CDR1 SNHLY and CDR2 FYNNEI. The CDR3 runs to 12 residues. Trimming removed 6 bases from V and 0 bases from J, with 5 bases in between. The CDR3, as DNA: TGTGCCAGCAGAGCTTCTAACTATGGCTACACCTTC. Translation: CASRASNYGYTF.

The chain is built from TRBV2 and TRBJ2-5; maybe TRBD1 (6 bases). Germline lookup yields CDR1 SNHLY and CDR2 FYNNEI. This CDR3 comprises 13 residues. Trimming removed 5 bases at V and 3 bases at J, with 10 bases between. This chain's CDR3 is CASSTGIEETQYF. The CDR3 DNA is TGTGCCAGCAGTACAGGGATAGAAGAGACCCAGTACTTC.

This clone was seen once. The chain combines TRBV28 with TRBJ1-4; 7 positions agree with TRBD1. This CDR3 is built from 17 residues. The germline V gene has CDR1 MDHEN and CDR2 SYDVKM. Trimming took 3 bases from V and 1 from J; bases not matched to a gene: 8. CDR3 nucleotides: TGTGCCAGCAGTTTTTTTTTGAGGGGGCAAACTAATGAAAAACTGTTTTTT. It is translated as CASSFFLRGQTNEKLFF.

This clone appeared once. V is TRBV5-8 and J is TRBJ2-2, with D possibly matching TRBD1 (6 bases). The CDR3 has 15 amino acids. Germline V lookup: CDR1 SGHTS, CDR2 YDEGEE. Trimming removed 4 bases from V and 6 bases from J, with 16 bases in between. The DNA of the CDR3 is TGTGCCAGCAGCAACGGACAGATGAAGTCCGGGGAGCTGTTTTTT. The encoded protein is CASSNGQMKSGELFF.

The chain has TRBV11-3 and TRBJ2-2; 7 nucleotides align to TRBD1. The CDR3 totals 16 residues. Losses at the gene ends were 5 bases for V and 6 bases for J; bases not matched to a gene: 12. Germline V CDR1 and CDR2: SGHNT, YENEEA. CDR3 nucleotides: TGTGCCAGCAGCACCTGGGACAGCCGGGAAGCCGGGGAGCTGTTTTTT. Its protein is CASSTWDSREAGELFF.

The chain carries TRBV19 and TRBJ2-3, with D unresolved. Germline V gene data show CDR1 as LNHDA and CDR2 as SQIVND (reference sequence). Trimming cost V 3 bases and J 1 base, with 11 bases left between them. The CDR3 runs to 15 residues. CDR3 in amino acids: CASSIPTPGTDTQYF. DNA of the CDR3: TGTGCCAGTAGTATCCCTACCCCGGGCACAGATACGCAGTATTTT.

This clone was observed a handful of times. V gene TRBV5-1 combines with J gene TRBJ1-1; TRBD1 matches at 8 bases. The germline V gene encodes CDR1 SGHRS and CDR2 YFSETQ. The CDR3 covers 15 residues. V trimming: 4 bases; J trimming: 11 bases; junction bases outside the gene matches: 16. The CDR3: CASSQQGAQGLKAFF. The CDR3 DNA sequence: TGCGCCAGCAGCCAGCAGGGGGCGCAGGGGCTTAAGGCTTTCTTT.

This clone occurred once. This sequence joins TRBV28 and TRBJ2-2; 9 bases line up with TRBD1. The CDR3 runs to 17 residues. The germline V gene encodes CDR1 MDHEN and CDR2 SYDVKM. Unmatched junction bases numbered 12, after V lost 8 bases and J lost 2 bases. CDR3 nucleotide sequence: TGTGCCAGCCGTCCCGGGACAGGGACAGCCAACACCGGGGAGCTGTTTTTT. Translation gives CASRPGTGTANTGELFF.

V and J are TRBV27 and TRBJ2-1, with 9 bases lining up with TRBD1. The length of the CDR3 is 17 residues. V lost 2 bases to trimming and J lost 6 bases; unmatched junction nucleotides: 11. Germline loops: CDR1 MNHEY, CDR2 SMNVEV (reference sequence). CDR3 DNA sequence: TGTGCCAGCAGTTTAAGGCCCCCGGGACAGGGACCCAATGAGCAGTTCTTC. Protein sequence: CASSLRPPGQGPNEQFF.

The V and J genes are TRBV7-4 and TRBJ1-5, with 9 bases lining up with TRBD1. The junction had 5 bases not matched to a gene; V was cut back by 1 base and J by 4 bases. This CDR3 spans 16 amino acids. Per germline, CDR1 SGHVT and CDR2 SQSDAQ. As DNA, the CDR3 is TGTGCCAGCAGCTTAGGGGACAGGGAGGTGAATCAGCCCCAGCATTTT. Its protein product is CASSLGDREVNQPQHF.

The chain has TRBV7-9 and TRBJ1-1, with 7 nucleotides matching TRBD1. Germline V lookup: CDR1 SEHNR, CDR2 FQNEAQ (reference sequence). V lost 4 bases and J lost 2; bases outside the gene matches: 7. There are 15 residues in the CDR3. CDR3 bases: TGTGCCAGCAGCTCACGACAGGGCACAAACACTGAAGCTTTCTTT. Amino acids: CASSSRQGTNTEAFF.

This chain connects TRBV5-1 to TRBJ1-2; 7 nucleotides agree with TRBD1. CDR1 is SGHRS and CDR2 is YFSETQ in the germline V gene. The CDR3 consists of 13 residues. With 4 bases clipped from V and 7 bases from J, the junction kept 7 bases outside the gene matches. CDR3 loop: CASSTDRAGGYTF. The CDR3 DNA reads TGCGCCAGCAGCACTGACAGGGCAGGTGGCTACACCTTC.

V and J are TRBV4-1 and TRBJ1-4; no definite D call. This CDR3 has 15 amino acids. CDR1 and CDR2 from the germline V gene are MGHRA and YSYEKL. The germline V and J ends were trimmed by 1 base and 4 bases, with 10 bases remaining between them. The CDR3 reads CASSQGPGVNEKLFF. The CDR3 nucleotides are TGCGCCAGCAGCCAAGGGCCAGGAGTTAATGAAAAACTGTTTTTT.